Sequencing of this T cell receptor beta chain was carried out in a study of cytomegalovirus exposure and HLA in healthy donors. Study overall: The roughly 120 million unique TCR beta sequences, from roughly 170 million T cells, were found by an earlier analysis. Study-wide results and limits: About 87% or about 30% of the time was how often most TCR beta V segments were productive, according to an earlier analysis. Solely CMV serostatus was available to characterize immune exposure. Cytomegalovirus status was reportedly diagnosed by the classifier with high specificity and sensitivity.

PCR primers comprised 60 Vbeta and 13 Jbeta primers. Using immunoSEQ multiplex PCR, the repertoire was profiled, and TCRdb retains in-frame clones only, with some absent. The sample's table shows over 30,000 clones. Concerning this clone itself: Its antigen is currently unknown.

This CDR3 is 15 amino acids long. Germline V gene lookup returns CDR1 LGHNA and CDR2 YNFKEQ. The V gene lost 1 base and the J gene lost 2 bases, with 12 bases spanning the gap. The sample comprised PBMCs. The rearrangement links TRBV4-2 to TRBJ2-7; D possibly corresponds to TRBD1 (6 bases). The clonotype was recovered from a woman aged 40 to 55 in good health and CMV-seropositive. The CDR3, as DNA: TGTGCCAGCAGCCAAGCCCTGGACAGCGCCTACGAGCAGTACTTC. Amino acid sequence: CASSQALDSAYEQYF.